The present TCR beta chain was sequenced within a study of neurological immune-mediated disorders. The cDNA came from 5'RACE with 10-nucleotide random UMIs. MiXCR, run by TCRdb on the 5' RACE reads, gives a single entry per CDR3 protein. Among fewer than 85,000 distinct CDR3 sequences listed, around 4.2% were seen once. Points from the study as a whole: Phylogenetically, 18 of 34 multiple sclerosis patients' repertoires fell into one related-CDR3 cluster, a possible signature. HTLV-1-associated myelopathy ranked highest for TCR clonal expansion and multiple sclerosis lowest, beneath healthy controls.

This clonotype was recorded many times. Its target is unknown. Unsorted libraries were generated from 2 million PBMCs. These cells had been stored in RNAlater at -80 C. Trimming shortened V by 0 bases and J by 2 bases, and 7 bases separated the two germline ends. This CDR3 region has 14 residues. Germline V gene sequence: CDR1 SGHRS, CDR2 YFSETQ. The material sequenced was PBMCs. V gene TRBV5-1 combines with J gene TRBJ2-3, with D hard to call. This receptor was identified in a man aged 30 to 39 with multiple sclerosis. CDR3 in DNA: TGCGCCAGCAGCTTGGCTGGAGACACAGATACGCAGTATTTT. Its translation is CASSLAGDTDTQYF.